This T cell receptor beta chain was captured in a study of blood T cell repertoires in COVID-19. Whole-study context: Sites in the United States, Italy and Spain provided acute and convalescent COVID-19 samples. Sources were T cells, B-cell-depleted T cells, or PBMCs; the material itself was cDNA or gDNA.

This CDR3 comprises 14 residues. The germline V gene encodes CDR1 PRHDT and CDR2 FYEKMQ (reference sequence). Trimming stripped 1 base from V and 7 bases from J, with 13 bases between. The data were produced by immunoSEQ multiplex PCR, yet TCRdb's version contains in-frame clones alone and is incomplete. Of more than 100,000 clones in the sample, around 83% were seen once. The chain couples TRBV13 to TRBJ1-2; no firm D call. Source material: peripheral blood. This TCR derives from a woman in her fifties or sixties with acute or convalescent COVID-19. CDR3: CASSLVGQAGGYTF. CDR3 DNA sequence: TGTGCCAGCAGCTTAGTAGGCCAGGCTGGTGGCTACACCTTC.